Below, 15 T cell receptor beta chains from the same sample are listed, as sequenced in a study of blood T cells in healthy people across ages (dated by TCRdb to 2013 to 2016). The method behind the library was 5' RACE. Instrument on record: Illumina HiSeq 2500. A second PCR of 7 to 11 cycles was run with a J-beta primer mix and a sample-barcoded 5' primer. Using fastp trimming at Q25 and MiXCR clonotype assembly, TCRdb reanalyzed the public sequencing data and kept in-frame beta chains. Each CDR3 protein appears once, grouped with its most common genes and DNA. Across this sample there are over 450,000 distinct CDR3 sequences, with 24% seen only once. The ten top clones hold 8.7% of the sample. This same sample was also taken into another study, of T cells of mothers and their children.

The material sequenced was blood. Receptor source: a boy aged 5-17 years in good health.

The chain links TRBV7-9 to TRBJ2-5; D is uncertain. CDR1 is SEHNR and CDR2 is FQNEAQ in the germline V gene (reference sequence). Trimming shortened V by 2 bases and J by 2 bases, and 18 bases separated the two germline ends. CDR3 length: 17 residues. The DNA for the CDR3 is TGTGCCAGCAGCTTATATCATCAGTCAACTAATCAAGAGACCCAGTACTTC. Its protein is CASSLYHQSTNQETQYF.

This clonotype was observed a few times. The chain combines TRBV20-1 with TRBJ2-1; TRBD2 matches 12 bases. Germline values: CDR1 DFQATT, CDR2 SNEGSKA (reference sequence). This CDR3 is 20 amino acids long. The junction had 17 bases not matched to a gene; V was cut back by 2 bases and J by 3 bases. In nucleotides, the CDR3 is TGCAGTGCTAGAAAGCCCGGGGGCAGGGGACTAGCGGGTTACTACAATGAGCAGTTCTTC. Translation: CSARKPGGRGLAGYYNEQFF.

The chain uses TRBV7-8 and TRBJ2-1, with a tentative D call TRBD2 (5 bases). CDR1 is SGHVS, CDR2 FQNEAQ, per germline. This CDR3 has 17 amino acids. The V end was cut by 1 base, the J end by 2 bases, with 15 bases between. The CDR3 nucleotides read TGTGCCAGCAGCTTAGAGTCCCTCCTAGCACCCTACAATGAGCAGTTCTTC. Its protein product is CASSLESLLAPYNEQFF.

The chain is built from TRBV4-3 and TRBJ1-1; TRBD1 matches 7 bases. The CDR3 consists of 16 residues. The V gene's germline CDR1 is LGHNA and CDR2 YSLEER. Trimming cost V 1 base and J 1 base; bases outside gene matches: 6. The DNA of the CDR3 is TGCGCCAGCAGCCAAGGCAAAGGACAGGCGAACACTGAAGCTTTCTTT. Protein sequence: CASSQGKGQANTEAFF.

In its sample, this clonotype was seen many times. The V and J genes are TRBV7-2 and TRBJ2-5; 8 nucleotides agree with TRBD2. Trimming at V came to 7 bases and at J to 5 bases, leaving 9 bases not matched to a gene. Germline CDR1 is SGHTA and CDR2 is FQGNSA. The CDR3 length is 14 residues. CDR3 residues: CASTPGTSRETQYF. For the CDR3, the DNA is TGTGCCAGCACCCCTGGGACTAGTCGTGAGACCCAGTACTTC.

The V and J genes are TRBV7-2 and TRBJ2-1, with a tentative D call TRBD2 (6 bases). CDR1 SGHTA and CDR2 FQGNSA come from the germline V gene. Trimming removed 2 bases from V and 3 bases from J, with 11 bases in between. The CDR3 runs to 15 residues. CDR3 bases: TGTGCCAGCAGCTTACGGCCTAGCGTCTACAATGAGCAGTTCTTC. Amino acids: CASSLRPSVYNEQFF.

This clonotype was observed a few times. This chain uses TRBV4-3 with TRBJ1-1; D is uncertain. The V gene lost 0 bases and the J gene lost 1 base, with 6 bases spanning the gap. CDR1 and CDR2 (germline): LGHNA, YSLEER. The CDR3 covers 14 residues. The CDR3 is CASSQEFQNTEAFF. In nucleotides, the CDR3 is TGCGCCAGCAGCCAAGAGTTCCAGAACACTGAAGCTTTCTTT.

In this sample, this clonotype turned up a few times. The rearrangement uses TRBV12-3 or TRBV12-4 and TRBJ1-2; D may be TRBD1 (6 bases). This CDR3 is 13 amino acids long. V shed 5 bases and J shed 8 bases, with 15 bases lying between them. This CDR3 reads CASSLGQLRGYTF. CDR3 sequence (DNA): TGTGCCAGCAGTCTAGGACAGCTACGGGGCTACACCTTC.

This clonotype was seen a few times. CDR3 nucleotides: TGTGCCAGCAGTGCCCCGCGGGGGGCCAACGTCCTGACTTTC. It specifies CASSAPRGANVLTF. This chain links TRBV28 with TRBJ2-6; D gene unclear. Germline CDR1 and CDR2: MDHEN and SYDVKM. V was shortened by 5 bases and J by 4 bases, with 9 bases between the two germline ends. This CDR3 has 14 residues.

This chain links TRBV4-3 with TRBJ2-2, with D tentatively TRBD2 (5 bases). The germline gives CDR1 LGHNA, CDR2 YSLEER. Trimming left V 1 base short and J 0 bases short, with 24 bases between. The CDR3 runs 21 residues. The DNA for the CDR3 is TGCGCCAGCAGCCAAGGAGAAAGAGGGCGAGGCAGGTCGGCGAACACCGGGGAGCTGTTTTTT. Translated, it gives CASSQGERGRGRSANTGELFF.

This clonotype was detected many times. The chain links TRBV18 to TRBJ1-5; D uncertain. V shed 3 bases and J shed 2 bases, with 11 bases lying between them. The CDR3 consists of 15 residues. From germline, CDR1 is KGHSH and CDR2 LQKENI. As DNA, the CDR3 is TGTGCCAGCTCACCGCGGGGATTCGGCAATCAGCCCCAGCATTTT. The encoded protein is CASSPRGFGNQPQHF.

This clonotype has only a few counts. This rearrangement joins TRBV9 to TRBJ2-7; 8 positions match TRBD2. With V trimmed by 4 bases and J by 2 bases, 5 bases remained unmatched. This CDR3 spans 14 amino acids. Germline V gene sequence: CDR1 SGDLS, CDR2 YYNGEE. The CDR3 here is CASSRGGGTYEQYF. The CDR3 region has the DNA TGTGCCAGCAGCCGAGGCGGGGGGACCTACGAGCAGTACTTC.

The gene calls are TRBV15 and TRBJ1-1; possibly TRBD1 for D (6 bases). Trimming left V 3 bases short and J 1 base short, with 18 bases between. CDR1 is LNHNV, CDR2 YYDKDF, per germline (reference sequence). The CDR3 has 17 amino acids. The CDR3 sequence is CATSRDDWDTPNTEAFF. Written as DNA, the CDR3 is TGTGCCACCAGCAGGGACGATTGGGACACACCGAACACTGAAGCTTTCTTT.

This clonotype was seen only a few times. This chain joins TRBV11-2 and TRBJ2-1, with 8 nucleotides matching TRBD2. CDR3 length: 14 residues. The germline V gene has CDR1 SGHAT and CDR2 FQNNGV. V lost 1 base and J lost 13; bases outside the gene matches: 9. The DNA of the CDR3 is TGTGCCAGCAGCTTAGCCGGGACTAGAAAAGCACAGTTCTTC. Translating it yields CASSLAGTRKAQFF.

This clonotype occurred many times. V gene TRBV29-1 combines with J gene TRBJ2-7; 7 bases fit TRBD1. CDR1 is SQVTM and CDR2 is ANQGSEA in the germline V gene. Unmatched junction bases numbered 0, after V lost 1 base and J lost 3 bases. There are 12 residues in the CDR3. The CDR3 DNA is TGCAGCGTTGAAGGGACAGGCTACGAGCAGTACTTC. Its translation: CSVEGTGYEQYF.